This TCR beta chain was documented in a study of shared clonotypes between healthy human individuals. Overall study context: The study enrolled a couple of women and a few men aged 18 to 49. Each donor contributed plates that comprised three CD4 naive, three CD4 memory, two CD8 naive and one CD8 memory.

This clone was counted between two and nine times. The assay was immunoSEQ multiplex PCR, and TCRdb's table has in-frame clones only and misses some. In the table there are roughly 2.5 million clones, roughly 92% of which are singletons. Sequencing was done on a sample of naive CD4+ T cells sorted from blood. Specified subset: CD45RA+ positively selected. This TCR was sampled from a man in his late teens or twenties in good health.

CDR3 bases: TGTGCCATCAGTGAGTCGCCAGAATCACCCCTCCACTTT. It codes for CAISESPESPLHF. This sequence joins TRBV10-3 and TRBJ1-6; D remains ambiguous. CDR3 size: 13 residues. V dropped 0 bases and J dropped 10 bases, with 7 bases sitting between them. Germline CDR1 reads ENHRY; CDR2 reads SYGVKD.